This T cell receptor (beta chain) was sequenced for a study of blood T cell repertoires in COVID-19. Germline CDR1 is LGHNA and CDR2 is YNFKEQ. The CDR3 has 16 amino acids. V lost 3 bases and J lost 1; bases outside the gene matches: 5. Grouping used clinical history reported by participants in a survey and questionnaire. Exposed enrollees had met someone with a PCR-confirmed or clinician-diagnosed COVID-19 case at some point within the 2 weeks before study entry. In the original workflow: Reference gene primer amplification gave estimated nucleated cell counts. Clones were sequenced by immunoSEQ multiplex PCR, and TCRdb holds only the in-frame ones, with some missing. Clone size and V and J calls were adopted from that table, with D and trimming inferred from the DNA. Of about 160,000 clones in the sample, around 87% are singletons; the top ten hold under 4.5%.

The chain combines TRBV4-2 with TRBJ1-1, with TRBD1 matching 10 bases. The clonotype comes from a woman in her thirties or forties who had been exposed to COVID-19. Sequencing used PBMCs or T cells enriched from blood (not recorded which). CDR3: CASSHYGQGGNTEAFF. The CDR3 DNA follows: TGTGCCAGCAGCCATTACGGACAGGGGGGGAACACTGAAGCTTTCTTT.